A single sample gave rise to the 21 T cell receptor beta chains below, sequenced in a study of glioma-infiltrating T cells after dendritic cell vaccination. Here immunoSEQ multiplex PCR was the method, and the copy in TCRdb shows in-frame clones only, minus some. The table has tens of thousands of clones, about 85% seen once. Time point defined: after dendritic cell vaccination, including at tumor progression/relapse. This material consisted of blood, taken after dendritic cell vaccination. These receptors all stem from a human donor with glioblastoma.

V usage is TRBV4-1 and J usage is TRBJ1-6; a weak D match, TRBD1 (6 bases). Trimming left V 0 bases short and J 2 bases short, with 11 bases between. There are 17 residues in the CDR3. Per the germline V gene, CDR1 is MGHRA and CDR2 is YSYEKL. CDR3 nucleotide sequence: TGCGCCAGCAGCCAAGATTACAGGGAAACCTATAATTCACCCCTCCACTTT. This codes for CASSQDYRETYNSPLHF.

This rearrangement joins TRBV28 to TRBJ1-1; TRBD1 matches at 7 bases. With 7 bases clipped from V and 0 bases from J, the junction kept 8 bases outside the gene matches. CDR1 MDHEN and CDR2 SYDVKM come from the germline V gene. This CDR3 has 15 residues. The CDR3 sequence is CASNLRRGLNTEAFF. The CDR3 nucleotides are TGTGCCAGCAATCTACGAAGGGGGCTGAACACTGAAGCTTTCTTT.

CDR3 region: CASSSSPSGGLEQFF. DNA of the CDR3: TGTGCCAGCAGCTCCTCCCCTAGCGGGGGTCTTGAGCAGTTCTTC. The chain employs TRBV7-8 and TRBJ2-1, with 10 positions matching TRBD2. The trim removed 4 bases at V and 9 bases at J, leaving 9 bases unmatched. Germline CDR1 SGHVS, CDR2 FQNEAQ. This CDR3 contains 15 residues.

V and J are TRBV6-5 and TRBJ2-3; perhaps TRBD2 as D (6 bases). The CDR3 runs 15 residues. Looked up from germline, CDR1 is MNHEY and CDR2 is SVGAGI. V was clipped by 4 bases and J by 4 bases, with 15 bases between them. CDR3 sequence: CASSFLGLAADTQYF. CDR3 DNA: TGTGCCAGCAGTTTTTTGGGCTTAGCGGCAGATACGCAGTATTTT.

The V and J genes are TRBV4-1 and TRBJ2-7; 7 nucleotides agree with TRBD1. J lost 1 base, V lost 3 bases, and 6 bases had no gene match. This CDR3 has 15 amino acids. CDR1 is MGHRA and CDR2 is YSYEKL in the germline V gene. In nucleotides, the CDR3 is TGCGCCAGCAGCCATCGGGACAGCTCTTCCTACGAGCAGTACTTC. Translating gives CASSHRDSSSYEQYF.

This chain joins TRBV28 and TRBJ2-2; possible D gene TRBD2, 6 bases. V shed 2 bases and J shed 5 bases, with 9 bases lying between them. Germline V gene lookup returns CDR1 MDHEN and CDR2 SYDVKM. The CDR3 runs 14 residues. CDR3 sequence reads: CASSLNSGTGELFF. The CDR3 DNA reads as TGTGCCAGCAGTTTAAATAGCGGTACCGGGGAGCTGTTTTTT.

The CDR3 is CASSQDPGTGSEKLFF. As DNA, the CDR3 is TGCGCCAGCAGCCAAGATCCCGGGACAGGGTCGGAAAAACTGTTTTTT. J is TRBJ1-4 and V is TRBV4-1, with 9 bases aligning to TRBD1. Looked up from germline, CDR1 is MGHRA and CDR2 is YSYEKL. V shed 0 bases and J 8 bases; nucleotides not matched to a gene: 7. This CDR3 comprises 16 residues.

The genes are TRBV6-5 and TRBJ2-7, with D maybe TRBD1 (5 bases). Germline V gene lookup returns CDR1 MNHEY and CDR2 SVGAGI. The germline V and J ends were trimmed by 2 bases and 4 bases, with 9 bases remaining between them. CDR3 length equals 13 residues. This CDR3 reads CASSYHRQYEQYF. The CDR3 nucleotides are TGTGCCAGCAGTTACCACAGACAGTACGAGCAGTACTTC.

The chain couples TRBV2 to TRBJ1-6; D unclear. Trimming removed 7 bases from V and 0 bases from J, with 10 bases in between. Germline CDR1 reads SNHLY; CDR2 reads FYNNEI. The CDR3 sequence is 15 residues long. The DNA for the CDR3 is TGTGCCAGCAACTCGGGGAGCTCCTATAATTCACCCCTCCACTTT. This encodes CASNSGSSYNSPLHF.

CDR3 protein: CASSRQGAPDTQYF. The CDR3 nucleotides are TGTGCCAGCAGTAGACAGGGGGCCCCAGATACGCAGTATTTT. The chain recombines TRBV9 with TRBJ2-3; TRBD1 aligns across 10 bases. In germline, CDR1 is SGDLS, CDR2 YYNGEE. The CDR3 is 14 amino acids. V shed 5 bases, J shed 4 bases, and the junction held 4 bases outside the gene matches.

V is TRBV6-1 and J is TRBJ1-5; 12 bases agree with TRBD1. The CDR3 length is 17 residues. Germline V gene lookup returns CDR1 MNHNS and CDR2 SASEGT. V was clipped by 3 bases and J by 1 base; unmatched bases: 4. The CDR3 reads CASSDRDRGLSNQPQHF. The CDR3 coding sequence is TGTGCCAGCAGTGACCGGGACAGGGGGCTGAGCAATCAGCCCCAGCATTTT.

The rearrangement uses TRBV25-1 and TRBJ1-3; the match to TRBD1 covers 7 bases. Germline CDR1 MGHDK, CDR2 SYGVNS. CDR3 size: 15 residues. V gave up 4 bases and J gave up 3 bases; unmatched junction bases: 6. The CDR3 sequence is CASSAGTDYGNTIYF. The CDR3 nucleotides read TGTGCCAGCAGTGCCGGGACAGATTATGGAAACACCATATATTTT.

The rearrangement links TRBV1 to TRBJ2-7; TRBD2 is the table's D call, not checked against the DNA. TRBV1 is labeled a pseudogene. The CDR3 runs 19 residues. The CDR3 is CTSSPRTSGSPAPSYEQYF. The CDR3 nucleotides are TGCACCAGCAGCCCAAGGACTAGCGGGAGTCCCGCGCCCTCCTACGAGCAGTACTTC.

This clone was counted a few times. J is TRBJ2-1 and V is TRBV4-3, with 10 bases matching TRBD2. V was clipped by 0 bases and J by 4 bases; unmatched bases: 3. The CDR3 is 16 residues long. Germline CDR1 is LGHNA and CDR2 is YSLEER. The CDR3, as DNA: TGCGCCAGCAGCCAAGAAAGCGGGGGGGGGTACAATGAGCAGTTCTTC. Its translation: CASSQESGGGYNEQFF.

This clone appeared once. The chain is built from TRBV6-1 and TRBJ2-5, with 11 bases identical to TRBD1. With the DNA end fitting TRBJ2-7 better, the J assignment may be wrong. The CDR3 sequence is 15 residues long. Germline CDR1 MNHNS, CDR2 SASEGT. The CDR3, as DNA: TGTGCCAGCAGGGCAGGGACAGGGGGTTCCTACGAGCAGTACTTC. This sequence encodes CASRAGTGGSYEQYF.

This chain links TRBV19 with TRBJ2-7, with D hard to call. CDR3 length: 16 residues. CDR1 LNHDA and CDR2 SQIVND come from the germline V gene (reference sequence). Trimming took off 0 bases at V and 2 bases at J, with 14 bases between the two ends. CDR3 in DNA: TGTGCCAGTAGTATAGATAAGTCCTCAGGTCCCTACGAGCAGTACTTC. Protein product: CASSIDKSSGPYEQYF.

The genes are TRBV9 and TRBJ2-2; 9 positions match TRBD2. The CDR3 spans 16 residues. V shed 0 bases and J 5 bases; nucleotides not matched to a gene: 5. Germline CDR1 SGDLS, CDR2 YYNGEE. CDR3: CASSVAPAGGTGELFF. The CDR3 DNA sequence: TGTGCCAGCAGCGTAGCTCCGGCGGGGGGGACCGGGGAGCTGTTTTTT. Filled out from reference TRBV9 and TRBJ2-2, the complete variable domain reads DSGVTQTPKHLITATGQRVTLRCSPRSGDLSVYWYQQSLDQGLQFLIQYYNGEERAKGNILERFSAQQFPDLHSELNLSSLELGDSALYFCASSVAPAGGTGELFFGEGSRLTVL.

This clone was detected only a few times. The chain has TRBV9 and TRBJ2-1; 9 positions agree with TRBD1. Trimming removed 4 bases from V and 9 bases from J; junction bases left unmatched: 8. The CDR3 spans 14 residues. CDR1 SGDLS and CDR2 YYNGEE come from the germline V gene. The CDR3 loop is CASSINRGRGEQFF. The CDR3, as DNA: TGTGCCAGCAGCATCAACAGGGGGCGAGGTGAGCAGTTCTTC.

In this sample, this clone turned up once. The chain combines TRBV7-8 with TRBJ2-7, with 8 bases matching TRBD2. CDR1 is SGHVS and CDR2 is FQNEAQ in the germline V gene. The CDR3 sequence is 13 residues long. After removal of 4 bases from V and 10 bases from J, the junction contained 9 bases not matched to a gene. CDR3 protein: CASSSSGGYQQYF. DNA for the CDR3: TGTGCCAGCAGCTCGAGCGGGGGCTACCAACAGTACTTC.

This chain links TRBV7-2 with TRBJ2-1; TRBD2 matches at 9 bases. J gave up 5 bases and V 6 bases, and 14 bases lay outside the gene matches. This CDR3 has 17 amino acids. Germline lookup yields CDR1 SGHTA and CDR2 FQGNSA. The CDR3 region is CASRPVRGGRANNEQFF. The CDR3 coding sequence is TGTGCCAGCAGACCTGTGAGGGGCGGGAGGGCCAACAATGAGCAGTTCTTC.

The sample holds a few counts of this clone. The chain combines TRBV6-1 with TRBJ2-1; 10 nucleotides line up with TRBD1. CDR3 length: 15 residues. Germline V CDR1 and CDR2: MNHNS, SASEGT. V lost 4 bases to trimming and J lost 10 bases; unmatched junction nucleotides: 10. CDR3 amino acids: CASSARVGQGIEQFF. CDR3 in DNA: TGTGCCAGCAGTGCCCGCGTGGGACAGGGGATCGAGCAGTTCTTC.